This TCR beta chain emerged from a study of CD8 T cells in ankylosing spondylitis. The CDR3 totals 11 residues. The germline V gene encodes CDR1 DFQATT and CDR2 SNEGSKA (reference sequence). Using its own MiXCR run on the 5' RACE reads, TCRdb lists one record per CDR3 protein. The sample holds 150,000 to 200,000 distinct CDR3 sequences, over 15% seen once. This clonotype was observed many times. The germline gene is not matched at one end of the junction; a read error may be the cause. Source material: blood, either unsorted or a sorted T cell fraction (not recorded which). The chain couples TRBV20-1 to TRBJ2-5; perhaps TRBD2 as D (5 bases). This TCR was sampled from a male donor aged 5 to 30 with ankylosing spondylitis or in good health (not recorded which). The CDR3 coding sequence is TGCAGTGCTAAGCCGGGATCAGAGACCCACTTC. It codes for CSAKPGSETHF.